Given below is one TCR beta chain in context. The CDR3 extends over 19 amino acids. Between the trimmed V and J ends, which lost 1 base and 3 bases, there was a span of 22 bases. Germline assignment: CDR1 SGHAT and CDR2 FQNNGV. This record comes from a study of blood T cell repertoires in COVID-19. Overall study: PBMCs, B-cell-depleted T cells, or T cells were the source of the cDNA or gDNA that made up the material.

Seattle enrolled patients during active infection and tracked them longitudinally. The authors' processing: Estimated nucleated cell counts came from reference gene primer amplification. Method: immunoSEQ multiplex PCR; TCRdb's copy keeps in-frame clones and lacks some. The V and J calls and clone size were taken over from that table, and D and trimming were inferred from the DNA. The sample yields 150,000 or so clones, over 75% seen once. Sequenced: peripheral blood. This TCR was recovered from a man between 18 and 35 years old with COVID-19, enrolled during active disease. The chain recombines TRBV11-2 with TRBJ2-1; the D gene is possibly TRBD2 (6 bases). CDR3 nucleotides: TGTGCCAGCAGCTTAGCGGAGGGAAGGGCCGGGCCCGGCTACAATGAGCAGTTCTTC. It codes for CASSLAEGRAGPGYNEQFF.